One sample yielded the 16 T cell receptor beta chains listed below, sequenced in a study of tumor-infiltrating lymphocytes in glioblastoma multiforme. TCR beta libraries were built from RNA through three nested multiplex PCR rounds using modified ARM-PCR. From the multiplex PCR reads, TCRdb called clonotypes with MiXCR, one entry per CDR3 protein. The sample lists 15,000 to 20,000 distinct CDR3 sequences, about 70% occurring once. The sample was peripheral blood. The source is a male donor with glioblastoma.

This clonotype was seen once. The CDR3 carries no conserved terminal phenylalanine or tryptophan, so it likely arises from a read error. The V gene is TRBV11-2, the J gene TRBJ2-3; D call uncertain. V was pared by 0 bases and J by 3 bases, with 1 base between. Germline CDR1 reads SGHAT; CDR2 reads FQNNGV. The CDR3 runs 12 residues. CDR3 loop: CASSLDTDTQYL. The CDR3 nucleotides are TGTGCCAGCAGCTTAGATACAGATACGCAGTATTTG.

A note on this clonotype: With a much larger clone just one base away, this may be a read error. The CDR3 DNA follows: TGCAGTGCTAGATACAGCGGGACAGATACGCAGCATTTT. Translated, it gives CSARYSGTDTQHF. This rearrangement joins TRBV20-1 to TRBJ2-3, with 7 bases identical to TRBD1. The DNA end is more similar to TRBJ1-5, so the J call may be wrong. This CDR3 is built from 13 residues. In germline, CDR1 is DFQATT, CDR2 SNEGSKA (reference sequence).

The V and J genes are TRBV6-6 and TRBJ2-3; tentative D call: TRBD1 (6 bases). Trimming stripped 5 bases from V and 6 bases from J, with 12 bases between. Germline V lookup: CDR1 MNHNY, CDR2 SVGAGI (reference sequence). The CDR3 runs to 13 residues. Here the CDR3 DNA reads TGTGCCAGCAGTGGGCAGGGGCGGGATACGCAGTATTTT. This translates into CASSGQGRDTQYF.

Sample share makes this clonotype medium-sized (0.01 to 0.1%). The genes are TRBV20-1 and TRBJ2-1; D unresolved. The CDR3 has 11 amino acids. In germline, CDR1 is DFQATT, CDR2 SNEGSKA (reference sequence). Trimming stripped 6 bases from V and 10 bases from J, with 13 bases between. The CDR3 nucleotides read TGCAGTGCCCAACTTACGGCCGAGCAGTTCTTC. Translating gives CSAQLTAEQFF.

A note on this clonotype: Its ends do not fully match the called genes, so a read error is possible. This chain joins TRBV11-2 and TRBJ2-1; D is ambiguous. This CDR3 contains 12 residues. Germline CDR1 reads SGHAT; CDR2 reads FQNNGV. The CDR3 region is CASSFVYNDQFF. CDR3 DNA: TGTGCCAGTAGCTTCGTCTACAATGACCAGTTCTTC.

As for this clonotype: Being one base from a much bigger clone, this may be a read error. The V gene is TRBV5-1, the J gene TRBJ2-2, with 13 bases that match TRBD2. V shed 4 bases and J 2 bases; nucleotides not matched to a gene: 5. The length of the CDR3 is 17 residues. CDR1 SGHRS and CDR2 YFSETQ come from the germline V gene. The CDR3 loop is CASSIRLAGGNTGELFF. The CDR3 DNA is TGCGCCAGCAGCATTCGACTAGCGGGAGGAAACACCGGGGAGCTGTTTTTT.

To note about this clonotype: Without the conserved terminal phenylalanine or tryptophan, this CDR3 likely stems from a read error. This chain connects TRBV29-1 to TRBJ2-2, with 7 bases matching TRBD1. After removal of 6 bases from V and 3 bases from J, the junction contained 7 bases not matched to a gene. CDR1 and CDR2 (germline): SQVTM, ANQGSEA. The CDR3 runs to 14 residues. CDR3 DNA sequence: TGCAGCGTAGAGACAGGGCGGGACACCGGGGAGCTGTTTTCT. Protein product: CSVETGRDTGELFS.

This clonotype turned up a few times. This clone may be a read error of a much larger clone one base away. The rearrangement uses TRBV6-5 and TRBJ2-1; 14 bases align to TRBD2. Trimming at V came to 7 bases and at J to 7 bases, leaving 15 bases not matched to a gene. The CDR3 loop spans 18 amino acids. Germline CDR1 and CDR2: MNHEY and SVGAGI. The DNA of the CDR3 is TGTGCCAGCACCTCCGGACTAGCGGGAGGCCGAGGGAGGAATGAGCAGTTCTTC. This codes for CASTSGLAGGRGRNEQFF.

Only a few counts were recorded for this clonotype. This chain connects TRBV5-8 to TRBJ2-5; 14 positions match TRBD2. J gave up 2 bases and V 2 bases, and 8 bases lay outside the gene matches. The CDR3 loop spans 18 amino acids. Germline assignment: CDR1 SGHTS and CDR2 YDEGEE. The CDR3 sequence is CASSFGIGTSGGQETQYF. The CDR3 coding sequence is TGTGCCAGCAGCTTCGGGATAGGGACTAGCGGGGGTCAAGAGACCCAGTACTTC.

The gene calls are TRBV6-6 and TRBJ2-2, with D unclear. The V gene's germline CDR1 is MNHNY and CDR2 SVGAGI (reference sequence). V was trimmed by 0 bases and J by 7 bases, leaving 3 bases between them. This CDR3 region has 12 residues. CDR3 in DNA: TGTGCCAGCAGTTACTCAGACGGGGAGCTGTTTTTT. As protein: CASSYSDGELFF.

As for this clonotype: A much larger clonotype is one base distant, so this may be a read error. The V gene is TRBV5-1, the J gene TRBJ2-7; maybe TRBD1 (6 bases). There are 14 residues in the CDR3. CDR1 is SGHRS, CDR2 YFSETQ, per germline. The CDR3 sequence is CDSSLRDTTYEQYF. Written as DNA, the CDR3 is TGCGACAGCAGCCTCCGGGACACGACCTACGAGCAGTACTTC.

As to this clonotype: Being one base from a much bigger clone, this may be a read error. The chain recombines TRBV5-1 with TRBJ1-4; D is ambiguous. Germline assignment: CDR1 SGHRS and CDR2 YFSETQ. This CDR3 has 17 amino acids. CDR3 nucleotides: TGCGCCAGCAGCACTCAACCCCGGACGGAATTTAATGAAAAACCGTTTTTT. The encoded protein is CASSTQPRTEFNEKPFF.

Turning to this clonotype: This sequence may be a read error, since a much larger clone differs from it by one base. This chain joins TRBV28 and TRBJ2-5, with 8 bases fitting TRBD1. The germline V gene encodes CDR1 MDHEN and CDR2 SYDVKM. CDR3 length equals 14 residues. The CDR3 DNA is TGTGCCAGCAGTCCAGGGGGCACACAAGGGACCCAGTACTTC. Translation: CASSPGGTQGTQYF.

The rearrangement uses TRBV6-5 and TRBJ1-1; perhaps TRBD1 as D (6 bases). The CDR3 is 13 amino acids. Germline CDR1 reads MNHEY; CDR2 reads SVGAGI. Trimming took off 5 bases at V and 6 bases at J, with 13 bases between the two ends. The CDR3 DNA follows: TGTGCCAGCAGTCCAACAGGGCTTGCTGAAGCTTTCTTT. It codes for CASSPTGLAEAFF.

This clonotype was detected a few times. The chain has TRBV7-9 and TRBJ2-7, with 7 bases fitting TRBD2. The CDR3 runs to 14 residues. The V gene end was trimmed by 5 bases and the J gene end by 7 bases; junction bases not matched to a gene: 11. Germline CDR1 is SEHNR and CDR2 is FQNEAQ (reference sequence). The CDR3 nucleotides read TGTGCCAGCAGCCTCGAGGGAGGGGAAAGAGAGCAGTACTTC. Translating it yields CASSLEGGEREQYF.

As regards this clonotype: One end of the junction is discordant with germline, which a read error may explain. CDR3 amino acids: CASSGTPIKEQSF. The CDR3 nucleotides read TGCGCCAGCAGCGGGACTCCTATTAAAGAGCAGTCCTTC. The chain has TRBV5-1 and TRBJ2-1; possibly TRBD2 for D (6 bases). The germline V gene has CDR1 SGHRS and CDR2 YFSETQ. The CDR3 totals 13 residues. The variable domain in full, with the rest retrieved from reference TRBV5-1 and TRBJ2-1, is KAGVTQTPRYLIKTRGQQVTLSCSPISGHRSVSWYQQTPGQGLQFLFEYFSETQRNKGNFPGRFSGRQFSNSRSEMNVSTLELGDSALYLCASSGTPIKEQSFGPGTRLTVL.